These 8 T cell receptor beta chains were all obtained from the same sample, sequenced in a study of T cells in Graves' hyperthyroidism and ophthalmopathy. The CDR3 regions of TCR beta were amplified from RNA transcripts. The TCR CDR3 first-round RT-PCR relied on the HTBI primer set. TCRdb independently ran MiXCR on the multiplex PCR reads; one entry per CDR3 protein. The sample includes 490,000 or so distinct CDR3 sequences, roughly 22% of them seen just once. Specimen: blood. These TCRs come from a woman aged 65 to 85 with Graves' ophthalmopathy.

V is TRBV3-1 and J is TRBJ2-1; maybe TRBD2 (6 bases). The CDR3 sequence is 16 residues long. Germline V CDR1 and CDR2: LGHDT, YNNKEL (reference sequence). V was cut by 1 base and J by 7 bases, with 17 bases left in between. The CDR3 DNA is TGTGCCAGCAGCCAAGTTTTGAGAGGAGGAGGGAATGAGCAGTTCTTC. Translated: CASSQVLRGGGNEQFF.

This chain links TRBV6-1 with TRBJ2-2, with 7 bases fitting TRBD2. The CDR3 is 14 amino acids. V trimming: 6 bases; J trimming: 7 bases; junction bases outside the gene matches: 8. CDR1 and CDR2 from the germline V gene are MNHNS and SASEGT. The CDR3 spells CASSQPGGNGELFF. The CDR3, as DNA: TGTGCCAGCAGCCAACCGGGGGGAAACGGGGAGCTGTTTTTT.

V usage is TRBV15 and J usage is TRBJ1-2; D is undetermined. This CDR3 has 15 residues. V was clipped by 0 bases and J by 0 bases, with 8 bases between them. CDR1 and CDR2 (germline): LNHNV, YYDKDF (reference sequence). CDR3 nucleotide sequence: TGTGCCACCAGCAGAGATGTACAATCTAACTATGGCTACACCTTC. Protein sequence: CATSRDVQSNYGYTF.

The chain employs TRBV19 and TRBJ1-3; 8 bases agree with TRBD1. Germline V CDR1 and CDR2: LNHDA, SQIVND (reference sequence). The CDR3 spans 18 residues. The trim removed 3 bases at V and 0 bases at J, leaving 10 bases unmatched. The CDR3 protein is CASSIGQGETISGNTIYF. In DNA form, the CDR3 reads TGTGCCAGTAGTATTGGACAGGGCGAAACAATCTCTGGAAACACCATATATTTT.

A few counts support this clonotype. This chain connects TRBV6-1 to TRBJ2-4; the D call may be TRBD1 or TRBD2 (5 bases each). V lost 6 bases, J lost 0 bases, and 9 bases lay in between. The germline V gene encodes CDR1 MNHNS and CDR2 SASEGT. This CDR3 is 14 amino acids long. The CDR3 protein is CASRGDIAKNIQYF. DNA of the CDR3: TGTGCCAGCAGGGGGGATATAGCCAAAAACATTCAGTACTTC.

V gene TRBV20-1 combines with J gene TRBJ2-6, with 11 bases matching TRBD2. The CDR3 is 17 amino acids. The germline V gene encodes CDR1 DFQATT and CDR2 SNEGSKA (reference sequence). J was trimmed by 0 bases and V by 2 bases; bases with no gene match: 3. In nucleotides, the CDR3 is TGCAGTGCTAGAAGACTAGCGGGAAACTCTGGGGCCAACGTCCTGACTTTC. It yields the protein CSARRLAGNSGANVLTF.

This sequence joins TRBV30 and TRBJ1-5; D is perhaps TRBD1 (6 bases). Germline V gene lookup returns CDR1 GTSNPN and CDR2 SVGIG (reference sequence). V was pared by 2 bases and J by 7 bases, with 12 bases between. The CDR3 runs 13 residues. The CDR3: CAWSPTGQQPQHF. CDR3 DNA sequence: TGTGCCTGGAGTCCAACAGGGCAACAGCCCCAGCATTTT.

This clonotype has only a few counts. The V call is TRBV19, the J call TRBJ2-3; TRBD2 might be the D (6 bases). The CDR3 has 16 residues. Trimming cost V 4 bases and J 2 bases, with 16 bases left between them. The germline V gene encodes CDR1 LNHDA and CDR2 SQIVND (reference sequence). CDR3 amino acids: CASSNPLRDPTDTQYF. CDR3 coding DNA: TGTGCCAGTAGTAACCCGCTGCGGGATCCCACAGATACGCAGTATTTT.